This T cell receptor (delta chain) was identified in a study of γδ T cells in repeated Plasmodium falciparum infection. Looking at the study overall: Each infection was followed by sampling at 21 days, plus baseline and some pre-infection draws. Malian samples came from no-transmission periods or across acute febrile malaria episodes.

Note on this clone: Its antigen is not identified.

The CDR3 spans 22 residues. Trimming removed 2 bases from V and 0 bases from J; junction bases left unmatched: 22. Germline V gene lookup returns CDR1 TSWWSYY and CDR2 QGS. Vgamma9/Vdelta2+ and Vdelta2-negative gammadelta T cells were flow-sorted from PBMC for bulk sequencing. Study-level findings and limits: Many TCRgamma sequences overlapped between individuals in stable Vgamma9/Vdelta2+ repertoires. Compared with Australian children, Malian Vdelta2-negative repertoires seemed more clonal, less diverse, less shared.

TCRdb re-called the multiplex PCR reads using CATT. Of around 57,000 delta-chain clones in the sample, around 1.5% are singletons; the top ten hold roughly 15%. This receptor was identified in a pool of human donors (malaria-infected and uninfected, not separated). The genes are TRDV1 and TRDJ1; 9 bases are shared with TRDD3. TCRdb does not report a J gene; here it was assigned by matching the DNA to germline references. Sequenced input: gamma-delta T cells from blood. CDR3 coding DNA: TGTGCTCTTGGGGAATCGAGGTTCCCCTGGGGGATTCCCGACAAGTACACCGATAAACTCATCTTT. Translation: CALGESRFPWGIPDKYTDKLIF.